The present T cell receptor beta chain was sequenced within a study of T-cell reconstitution after alpha-beta-depleted transplantation in children. V was pared by 4 bases and J by 7 bases, with 17 bases between. There are 15 residues in the CDR3. CDR1 is MDHEN, CDR2 SYDVKM, per germline. A library of TCRbeta sequences, prepared with unique molecular identifiers, was generated. TCRdb re-analysed the PCR reads in MiXCR, keeping a single row per CDR3 protein. The sample contains 400,000 to 550,000 distinct CDR3 sequences, approximately 10% of which appear only once. The material sequenced was PBMCs, taken before TCRalphabeta/CD19-depleted stem cell transplant. This sequence joins TRBV28 and TRBJ1-5; TRBD1 might be the D (5 bases). The receptor comes from a child between 2 and 9 years old with inherited bone marrow failure, due to receive a stem cell transplant. The CDR3 DNA follows: TGTGCCAGCAGTTCGGGGTTGAGGGGTCTCCAGCCCCAGCATTTT. Translation: CASSSGLRGLQPQHF.